What follows are 9 T cell receptor beta chains derived from one specimen sequenced in a study of cytomegalovirus exposure and HLA in healthy donors. PCR amplification relied on 60 Vbeta primers (plus 13 Jbeta primers). TCRdb keeps only in-frame clones here, not all; method: immunoSEQ multiplex PCR. The sample lists about 90,000 clones; over 60% were seen once. Material for sequencing was PBMCs. These receptors all come from a man younger than 40 in good health and CMV-seronegative.

The V and J genes are TRBV19 and TRBJ2-5; D perhaps matches TRBD1 (5 bases). V was clipped by 1 base and J by 4 bases, with 10 bases between them. The V gene's germline CDR1 is LNHDA and CDR2 SQIVND (reference sequence). The CDR3 sequence is 14 residues long. In nucleotides, the CDR3 is TGTGCCAGTAGTATAGTAGGGGTCGCAGAGACCCAGTACTTC. Translating it yields CASSIVGVAETQYF.

V gene TRBV25-1 combines with J gene TRBJ2-1, with 13 bases identical to TRBD2. Germline V gene sequence: CDR1 MGHDK, CDR2 SYGVNS. This CDR3 has 14 residues. V shed 8 bases and J 8 bases; nucleotides not matched to a gene: 6. In DNA, the CDR3 is TGTGCCAGCCAGACTAGCGGGAGGTTTGATGAGCAGTTCTTC. Protein product: CASQTSGRFDEQFF.

This clone was observed once. With a much larger clone just one base away, this may be a read error. The gene calls are TRBV25-1 and TRBJ2-3; TRBD2 aligns across 12 bases. There are 15 residues in the CDR3. The ends lost 3 bases at V and 4 bases at J; junction bases unmatched: 2. Germline CDR1 is MGHDK and CDR2 is SYGVNS. DNA for the CDR3: TGTGCCAGCAGTGAGACTAGCGGGAGACCAGATACGCAGTATTTT. Protein product: CASSETSGRPDTQYF.

The genes are TRBV2 and TRBJ2-1; the D gene is possibly TRBD1 (6 bases). The CDR3 covers 14 residues. The V and J ends lost 2 bases and 9 bases respectively, with 14 bases between them. CDR1 and CDR2 from the germline V gene are SNHLY and FYNNEI. This CDR3 is CASSERRVRGEQFF. CDR3 sequence (DNA): TGTGCCAGCAGTGAACGGCGCGTCAGGGGTGAGCAGTTCTTC. Looking up the rest from reference TRBV2 and TRBJ2-1 gives the full variable domain: EPEVTQTPSHQVTQMGQEVILRCVPISNHLYFYWYRQILGQKVEFLVSFYNNEISEKSEIFDDQFSVERPDGSNFTLKIRSTKLEDSAMYFCASSERRVRGEQFFGPGTRLTVL.

V gene TRBV6-6 combines with J gene TRBJ2-1, with D possibly matching TRBD2 (6 bases). The germline V gene encodes CDR1 MNHNY and CDR2 SVGAGI (reference sequence). V was pared by 0 bases and J by 5 bases, with 8 bases between. The CDR3 sequence is 14 residues long. CDR3 in amino acids: CASSYSRLDNEQFF. For the CDR3, the DNA is TGTGCCAGCAGTTACTCGAGACTAGACAATGAGCAGTTCTTC.

This clone was observed once. The rearrangement links TRBV7-8 to TRBJ2-3, with TRBD1 matching 10 bases. The CDR3 loop spans 16 amino acids. Germline V gives CDR1 SGHVS, CDR2 FQNEAQ. V was clipped by 5 bases and J by 2 bases; unmatched bases: 7. The CDR3 DNA follows: TGTGCCAGCAGCACGCGGACAGGGGGTCTCACAGATACGCAGTATTTT. It codes for CASSTRTGGLTDTQYF.

This clone has just a few counts. The CDR3 protein is CASSVGEGLAGDEQFF. The CDR3 region has the DNA TGTGCCAGCAGCGTAGGGGAGGGACTAGCGGGTGATGAGCAGTTCTTC. This chain uses TRBV9 with TRBJ2-1; 12 nucleotides align to TRBD2. The CDR3 is made up of 16 amino acids. The V and J ends lost 0 bases and 8 bases, in that order; junction bases with no gene match: 6. Germline V lookup: CDR1 SGDLS, CDR2 YYNGEE.

This chain uses TRBV5-1 with TRBJ2-1; 13 positions match TRBD2. CDR1 and CDR2 from the germline V gene are SGHRS and YFSETQ. J was trimmed by 4 bases and V by 4 bases; bases with no gene match: 11. This CDR3 is 18 amino acids long. The CDR3, as DNA: TGCGCCAGCAGCGCGACTAGCGGGGGGCCACGAGCTTACAATGAGCAGTTCTTC. Translation gives CASSATSGGPRAYNEQFF.

The chain carries TRBV11-2 and TRBJ2-7; 10 bases fit TRBD1. CDR3 size: 14 residues. Trimming took 3 bases from V and 6 from J; bases not matched to a gene: 5. Germline V gene data show CDR1 as SGHAT and CDR2 as FQNNGV. DNA for the CDR3: TGTGCCAGCAGCTTCCGGGACAGGGGTCTCGAGCAGTACTTC. Translating it yields CASSFRDRGLEQYF.